Presented here are 19 T cell receptor beta chains from one specimen sequenced in a study of post-analysis software for immune sequencing data (dated by TCRdb to 2013 to 2016). Library construction relied on PCR. Sequencing instrument: Illumina HiSeq 2500. To reduce PCR and sequencing biases, unique molecular identifiers were incorporated into the TCR beta cDNA libraries. TCRdb handled the public reads itself, with Q25 trimming in fastp and clone calling in MiXCR, and kept productive beta chains. Rows with a matching CDR3 protein are joined into one entry that keeps the most common DNA and genes. Recorded for this sample are a few hundred thousand distinct CDR3 sequences; roughly 36% of them occurred a single time. The ten largest clones capture around 15% of the sample. Their specific antigens are unknown. On the study overall, not on this receptor specifically: Significantly higher frequencies in patients than in controls were found for five or six TRBV segments, including TRBV5-6, TRBV5-1 and TRBV20-1.

Sequenced input: blood. The receptors were gathered from a girl aged 5-17 years with multiple sclerosis.

The J gene is TRBJ2-5, the V gene TRBV2; 7 bases agree with TRBD1. Per germline, CDR1 SNHLY and CDR2 FYNNEI. This CDR3 comprises 13 residues. Germline trimming cut 7 bases from V and 5 bases from J; bases unmatched to any gene: 7. CDR3 coding DNA: TGTGCCAGCACCGGGACAGTCGTCGAGACCCAGTACTTC. It codes for CASTGTVVETQYF.

The chain combines TRBV12-3 or TRBV12-4 with TRBJ2-3; 10 bases align to TRBD1. With V trimmed by 4 bases and J by 11 bases, 15 bases remained unmatched. The CDR3 loop spans 16 amino acids. The CDR3 DNA reads as TGTGCCAGCAGTTCTGGACAGGGGGTATACGCAGATGTGCAGTATTTT. Encoded protein: CASSSGQGVYADVQYF.

V gene TRBV6-5 combines with J gene TRBJ2-5, with D perhaps matching TRBD1 (6 bases). The germline gives CDR1 MNHEY, CDR2 SVGAGI. This CDR3 region has 15 residues. V lost 5 bases, J lost 1 base, and 14 bases lay in between. CDR3 in DNA: TGTGCCAGCAGTCAATCCCAGGGGACCCAAGAGACCCAGTACTTC. Translated, it gives CASSQSQGTQETQYF.

This clonotype was seen many times. This chain links TRBV11-2 with TRBJ2-1, with TRBD1 matching over 8 bases. CDR3 length: 14 residues. V was clipped by 3 bases and J by 6 bases; unmatched bases: 4. Germline values: CDR1 SGHAT, CDR2 FQNNGV. CDR3 DNA sequence: TGTGCCAGCAGCTTCGGGACAGGCGGCAATGAGCAGTTCTTC. Translating gives CASSFGTGGNEQFF.

This clonotype was counted at least ten times. This chain uses TRBV29-1 with TRBJ2-5; D not certain. The V end lost 3 bases, the J end lost 5 bases, and 13 bases lay between the germline ends. Germline lookup yields CDR1 SQVTM and CDR2 ANQGSEA. The CDR3 is 13 amino acids. The CDR3 reads CSVELAGYETQYF. DNA of the CDR3: TGCAGCGTTGAGTTAGCAGGTTACGAGACCCAGTACTTC.

A word on this clonotype: The junction does not match germline at one end; this may be a read error. V gene TRBV6-6 combines with J gene TRBJ2-3; D ambiguous. This CDR3 has 13 amino acids. The germline V gene encodes CDR1 MNHNY and CDR2 SVGAGI (reference sequence). DNA of the CDR3: TGTGCCAGCAGTTACTCGGCGAGCGATACGCACTATTTT. Residues: CASSYSASDTHYF.

This clonotype was seen many times. J is TRBJ2-5 and V is TRBV29-1; 7 nucleotides align to TRBD1. The CDR3 is made up of 14 amino acids. In germline, CDR1 is SQVTM, CDR2 ANQGSEA. Trimming cost V 5 bases and J 0 bases; bases outside gene matches: 6. The CDR3 loop is CSVMTGIYQETQYF. Written as DNA, the CDR3 is TGCAGCGTTATGACAGGGATATACCAAGAGACCCAGTACTTC.

The rearrangement joins TRBV29-1 to TRBJ2-1, with no clear D. The CDR3 covers 14 residues. Germline assignment: CDR1 SQVTM and CDR2 ANQGSEA. V lost 0 bases and J lost 8, with 14 bases in between. The DNA for the CDR3 is TGCAGCGTTGAAGATTGGGTAGTACAATATGAGCAGTTCTTC. Translation gives CSVEDWVVQYEQFF.

This clonotype was observed a handful of times. Relative to the germline gene, one junction end is altered; a read error may explain this. This chain uses TRBV6-1 with TRBJ2-5; 10 bases agree with TRBD2. This CDR3 is built from 17 residues. CDR1 is MNHNS, CDR2 SASEGT, per germline. CDR3 protein: CACSPYGGLADQETQYF. The CDR3 nucleotides are TGTGCCTGCAGCCCCTACGGCGGACTAGCGGACCAAGAGACCCAGTACTTC.

This clonotype was seen just once. V and J are TRBV20-1 and TRBJ2-7; the D gene is possibly TRBD1 (5 bases). The V gene's germline CDR1 is DFQATT and CDR2 SNEGSKA (reference sequence). Deletions cut 3 bases from V and 3 bases from J, with 9 bases between. The CDR3 length is 12 residues. The CDR3 is CSASQGVYEQYF. The CDR3 nucleotides read TGCAGTGCTAGCCAGGGTGTCTACGAGCAGTACTTC.

The J gene is TRBJ2-5, the V gene TRBV20-1; 9 nucleotides agree with TRBD1. The DNA end lines up better with TRBJ2-7; the J call may be wrong. CDR1 and CDR2 (germline): DFQATT, SNEGSKA (reference sequence). The CDR3 loop spans 14 amino acids. CDR3 region: CSALPGQGLYEQYF. DNA of the CDR3: TGCAGTGCCCTCCCGGGACAGGGACTCTACGAGCAGTACTTC.

This clonotype was observed a handful of times. The chain carries TRBV2 and TRBJ1-5, with D maybe TRBD1 (5 bases). V lost 6 bases, J lost 1 base, and 10 bases lay in between. This CDR3 contains 14 residues. Germline V gene lookup returns CDR1 SNHLY and CDR2 FYNNEI. In DNA, the CDR3 is TGTGCCAGCAGGCGTAGGGGAAGCAATCAGCCCCAGCATTTT. Translating it yields CASRRRGSNQPQHF.

V is TRBV20-1 and J is TRBJ2-7, with a weak D call TRBD1 (6 bases). Germline lookup yields CDR1 DFQATT and CDR2 SNEGSKA (reference sequence). CDR3 length: 15 amino acids. V lost 3 bases and J lost 0, with 15 bases in between. The CDR3 protein is CSARPGERASYEQYF. The CDR3 coding sequence is TGCAGTGCTAGGCCAGGGGAGAGGGCCTCCTACGAGCAGTACTTC.

The chain links TRBV28 to TRBJ2-5; TRBD1 or TRBD2 may be the D gene (5 bases each). Germline assignment: CDR1 MDHEN and CDR2 SYDVKM. The CDR3 is 18 residues long. Trimming took off 4 bases at V and 2 bases at J, with 23 bases between the two ends. In nucleotides, the CDR3 is TGTGCCAGCAGTTACGCCCCCGGGACGTTACTCTTACAAGAGACCCAGTACTTC. Encoded protein: CASSYAPGTLLLQETQYF.

The rearrangement joins TRBV20-1 to TRBJ1-5; weak D call: TRBD1 (6 bases). This CDR3 has 13 residues. V lost 4 bases and J 5 bases, leaving 12 bases between the germline ends. The germline V gene has CDR1 DFQATT and CDR2 SNEGSKA (reference sequence). In DNA form, the CDR3 reads TGCAGTGCTACGGGGGCATGGGATCAGCCCCAGCATTTT. It codes for CSATGAWDQPQHF.

The chain combines TRBV3-1 with TRBJ2-7, with D possibly TRBD2 on 5 matching bases. Germline V gene data show CDR1 as LGHDT and CDR2 as YNNKEL (reference sequence). Trimming cost V 8 bases and J 1 base, with 21 bases left between them. CDR3 length: 16 residues. The chain's CDR3 is CASSPNPFRGSYEQYF. In DNA form, the CDR3 reads TGTGCCAGCTCCCCAAACCCCTTCCGGGGTTCCTACGAGCAGTACTTC.

The rearrangement uses TRBV3-1 and TRBJ2-6; tentatively, D is TRBD1 or TRBD2 (6 bases each). V shed 4 bases and J shed 4 bases, with 8 bases lying between them. Per germline, CDR1 LGHDT and CDR2 YNNKEL (reference sequence). The CDR3 has 14 residues. The CDR3 is CASSPGAGANVLTF. In DNA form, the CDR3 reads TGTGCCAGCAGCCCGGGGGCCGGGGCCAACGTCCTGACTTTC. Full variable domain (remainder filled in from reference TRBV3-1 and TRBJ2-6): DTAVSQTPKYLVTQMGNDKSIKCEQNLGHDTMYWYKQDSKKFLKIMFSYNNKELIINETVPNRFSPKSPDKAHLNLHINSLELGDSAVYFCASSPGAGANVLTFGAGSRLTVL.

V usage is TRBV7-9 and J usage is TRBJ1-5; maybe TRBD1 (5 bases). CDR1 and CDR2 (germline): SEHNR, FQNEAQ (reference sequence). Trimming shortened V by 3 bases and J by 13 bases, and 13 bases separated the two germline ends. The CDR3 is 12 residues long. In DNA, the CDR3 is TGTGCCAGCAGCTTTCAGGGAGGTGAACAGCATTTT. Amino acid sequence: CASSFQGGEQHF. Looking up the rest from reference TRBV7-9 and TRBJ1-5 gives the full variable domain: DTGVSQNPRHKITKRGQNVTFRCDPISEHNRLYWYRQTLGQGPEFLTYFQNEAQLEKSRLLSDRFSAERPKGSFSTLEIQRTEQGDSAMYLCASSFQGGEQHFGDGTRLSIL.

This chain uses TRBV11-2 with TRBJ2-7; D is uncertain. Germline V gene data show CDR1 as SGHAT and CDR2 as FQNNGV. V gave up 6 bases and J gave up 5 bases, with 17 bases separating them. This CDR3 has 14 amino acids. The CDR3 sequence: CASSSGTARDEQYF. The DNA for the CDR3 is TGTGCCAGCAGTTCCGGAACCGCTAGGGACGAGCAGTACTTC.